The 3 T cell receptor beta chains below come from one sample, sequenced in a study of post-analysis software for immune sequencing data. Study-level points and caveats: Controls had lower frequencies than patients of four or five TRBV segments, which included TRBV5-6, TRBV5-1 and TRBV20-1.

These receptors' targets are unknown. Included in the TCR beta cDNA libraries were unique molecular identifiers. From the PCR reads, TCRdb called clonotypes with MiXCR, one entry per CDR3 protein. The table lists more than 450,000 distinct CDR3 sequences, around 36% of them singletons. Input material: blood. These receptors came from a girl aged 2 to 17 with multiple sclerosis.

This chain joins TRBV5-1 and TRBJ1-3, with D possibly matching TRBD1 (5 bases). Germline-derived CDR1 and CDR2 are SGHRS and YFSETQ. The CDR3 totals 15 residues. V was clipped by 4 bases and J by 4 bases, with 15 bases between them. Written as DNA, the CDR3 is TGCGCCAGCAGCCCGCACGGGACGTTGGGAAACACCATATATTTT. It translates to CASSPHGTLGNTIYF.

This chain links TRBV27 with TRBJ2-3, with TRBD1 matching 9 bases. V was clipped by 5 bases and J by 6 bases; unmatched bases: 6. Germline assignment: CDR1 MNHEY and CDR2 SMNVEV (reference sequence). The CDR3 is made up of 14 amino acids. As DNA, the CDR3 is TGTGCCAGCAGTCCGGGACAGGGTCGGGATACGCAGTATTTT. It is translated as CASSPGQGRDTQYF.

Many counts were recorded for this clonotype. This chain connects TRBV3-1 to TRBJ2-7; D is ambiguous. The CDR3 consists of 14 residues. V was cut by 2 bases and J by 2 bases, with 10 bases left in between. Looked up from germline, CDR1 is LGHDT and CDR2 is YNNKEL (reference sequence). The CDR3 protein is CASSQLMGTYEQYF. CDR3 sequence (DNA): TGTGCCAGCAGCCAACTCATGGGGACCTACGAGCAGTACTTC.